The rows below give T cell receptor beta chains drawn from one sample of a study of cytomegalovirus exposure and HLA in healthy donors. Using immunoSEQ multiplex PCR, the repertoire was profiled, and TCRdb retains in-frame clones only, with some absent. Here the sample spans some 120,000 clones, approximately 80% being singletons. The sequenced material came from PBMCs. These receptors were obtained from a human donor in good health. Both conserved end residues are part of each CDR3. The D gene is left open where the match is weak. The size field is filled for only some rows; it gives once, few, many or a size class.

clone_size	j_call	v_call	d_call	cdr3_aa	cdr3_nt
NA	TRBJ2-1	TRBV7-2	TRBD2	CASSLGASGSVSVGEQFF	TGTGCCAGCAGCTTAGGGGCTAGCGGGTCGGTTTCGGTCGGTGAGCAGTTCTTC
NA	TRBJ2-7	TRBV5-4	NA	CASRDIASYEQYF	TGTGCCAGCAGGGATATAGCGAGCTACGAGCAGTACTTC
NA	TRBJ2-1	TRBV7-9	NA	CASSFPGLANEQFF	TGTGCCAGCAGCTTCCCGGGACTGGCTAATGAGCAGTTCTTC
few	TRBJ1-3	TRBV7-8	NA	CASSLRGPTGNTIYF	TGTGCCAGCAGCTTAAGAGGGCCGACTGGAAACACCATATATTTT
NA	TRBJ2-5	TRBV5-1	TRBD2	CASSLAGDGETQYF	TGCGCCAGCAGCCTGGCGGGGGACGGGGAGACCCAGTACTTC
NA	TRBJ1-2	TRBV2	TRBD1	CASRLTGNGYTF	TGTGCCAGCAGGCTGACAGGGAATGGCTACACCTTC
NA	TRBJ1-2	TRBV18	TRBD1	CASSPGRDRASFSYGYTF	TGTGCCAGCTCACCTGGGAGGGACAGGGCCTCCTTTAGCTATGGCTACACCTTC
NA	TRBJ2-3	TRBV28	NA	CASSFGGQGTDTQYF	TGTGCCAGCAGTTTTGGAGGCCAAGGCACAGATACGCAGTATTTT
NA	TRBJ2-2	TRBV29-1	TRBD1	CSVRDRTNTGELFF	TGCAGCGTTCGGGACAGGACGAACACCGGGGAGCTGTTTTTT
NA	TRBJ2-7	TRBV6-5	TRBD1	CASSWDRGAYEQYF	TGTGCCAGCAGTTGGGACAGGGGAGCCTACGAGCAGTACTTC
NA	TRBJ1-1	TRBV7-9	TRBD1	CASSRGGTGTEAFF	TGTGCCAGCAGCCGAGGAGGGACAGGCACTGAAGCTTTCTTT
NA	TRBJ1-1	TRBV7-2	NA	CASSVGGRVKAFF	TGTGCCAGCAGCGTCGGCGGCCGGGTGAAAGCTTTCTTT
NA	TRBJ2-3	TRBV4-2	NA	CASSPDGSLKGTQYF	TGTGCCAGCAGCCCGGACGGGTCTTTGAAGGGGACGCAGTATTTT
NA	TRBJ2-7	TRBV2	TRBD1	CASSPHTGGVSYEQYF	TGTGCCAGCAGCCCACACACAGGGGGCGTCTCATACGAGCAGTACTTC
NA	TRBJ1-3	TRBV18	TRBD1	CASSPQGQPGNTIYF	TGTGCCAGCTCACCCCAGGGACAGCCTGGAAACACCATATATTTT
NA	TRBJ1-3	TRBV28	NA	CASSPGNTIYF	TGTGCCAGCAGTCCGGGAAACACCATATATTTT
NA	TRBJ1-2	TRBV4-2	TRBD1	CASSQSRGGTGGLSGYGYTF	TGTGCCAGCAGCCAATCCCGGGGGGGGACAGGGGGCTTGTCTGGCTATGGCTACACCTTC
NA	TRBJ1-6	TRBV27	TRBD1	CASSPTGGSNSPLHF	TGTGCCAGCAGTCCAACAGGGGGCTCTAATTCACCCCTCCACTTT
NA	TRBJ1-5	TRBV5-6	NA	CASSLGGGGGNQPQHF	TGTGCCAGCAGCTTGGGGGGAGGGGGAGGAAATCAGCCCCAGCATTTT
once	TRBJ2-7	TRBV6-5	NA	CASTSRAGNQNEQYF	TGTGCCAGCACCTCACGGGCAGGGAACCAGAACGAGCAGTACTTC
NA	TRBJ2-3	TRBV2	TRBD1	CASRTRQGSQPQYF	TGTGCCAGCAGGACCCGACAGGGTAGTCAGCCCCAGTATTTT
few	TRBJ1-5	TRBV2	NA	CATTSVGVKPQHF	TGTGCCACAACTAGCGTAGGGGTGAAGCCCCAGCATTTT